These T cell receptor beta chains were read from a single sample in a study of blood T cell repertoires in COVID-19. Clones were sequenced by immunoSEQ multiplex PCR, and TCRdb holds only the in-frame ones, with some missing. The data show 200,000 to 250,000 clones, 82% seen once. The sample was peripheral blood. The receptors were sampled from a middle-aged woman with acute or convalescent COVID-19. The CDR3 runs from the conserved cysteine through the conserved F or W.

>TRBV3-1/TRBV3-2|TRBJ2-1
CASSQDLTSGGNEQFF
>TRBV7-7|TRBJ2-1
CASSSGNDPYNEQFF
>TRBV6-2/TRBV6-3|TRBJ1-5
CASSYSDMKWERPQHF
>TRBV9|TRBJ2-1
CASSVGGTKRYEQFF
>TRBV5-6|TRBJ1-1
CASSLREIYTEAFF
>TRBV12-3/TRBV12-4|TRBJ2-1
CASSFGRADEQFF
>TRBV18|TRBJ2-7
CASSLNREKDEQYF
>TRBV6-5|TRBJ2-5
CASSYSGQAVETQYF
>TRBV4-2|TRBJ1-4
CASSQGGTGEKLFF
>TRBV5-1|TRBJ2-3
CASSLGSPDTQYF
>TRBV5-1|TRBJ2-3
CASSPRTSGTDTQYF
>TRBV10-2|TRBJ2-5
CASSDRLAVGETQYF
>TRBV27|TRBJ2-7
CASSSPPLGEGPNEQYF
>TRBV18|TRBJ2-3
CASSPPLGGRGSNTQYF
>TRBV4-3|TRBJ2-7
CASSQVYSAFGGRAAYEQYF
>TRBV25-1|TRBJ1-4
CASSVAGGNEKLFF
>TRBV29-1|TRBJ2-3
CSVAGLADSTDTQYF
>TRBV7-2|TRBJ2-7
CASSSRLAGVFYEQYF
>TRBV30|TRBJ1-5
CAWNQGSAGNQPQHF
>TRBV30|TRBJ1-3
CAWSVRGSGNTIYF
>TRBV5-6|TRBJ1-6
CASSLVRDSRSYNSPLHF
>TRBV7-8|TRBJ2-7
CASSLARSRTGHEQYF
>TRBV5-6|TRBJ1-3
CASSLVPNSGNTIYF
>TRBV19|TRBJ2-7
CASTLKGGISYEQYF
>TRBV10-3|TRBJ1-2
CAIISTGGEGYTF
>TRBV30|TRBJ2-1
CAWSSESYNEQFF
>TRBV2|TRBJ1-5
CASSDSSPQGNQPQHF
>TRBV13|TRBJ2-1
CASSFSLSGTSEYNEQFF
>TRBV7-2|TRBJ2-5
CASSLDRGIILEETQYF
>TRBV19|TRBJ1-6
CASTQSGEVGSSYNSPLHF
>TRBV7-8|TRBJ2-3
CASSFTSGGQDTQYF
>TRBV6-5|TRBJ1-2
CASRRGTGAAYGYTF
>TRBV6-5|TRBJ1-4
CATYSGGYNNEKLFF
>TRBV7-2|TRBJ1-2
CASSFRRPIRRGQTGGYTF
>TRBV9|TRBJ2-1
CASSVSGGMDYNEQFF
>TRBV9|TRBJ2-1
CASSGTSNHYNEQFF
>TRBV25-1|TRBJ2-3
CASSESGSGGPGDTQYF
>TRBV14|TRBJ2-3
CASRAGGTDTQYF
>TRBV20-1|TRBJ2-1
CSPTGGNLQFF
>TRBV18|TRBJ1-1
CASSPSEGLGTEAFF
>TRBV27|TRBJ2-7
CASSSPHAGTTYEQYF
>TRBV7-2|TRBJ2-3
CASSLEKAGPTDTQYF
>TRBV14|TRBJ1-1
CASSQGVRGPGEAFF
>TRBV28|TRBJ2-5
CASRSLQIDPVKLATQETQYF
>TRBV7-6|TRBJ1-2
CASSLEAARGYGYTF
>TRBV3-1/TRBV3-2|TRBJ2-7
CASSRRLAGGYEQYF
>TRBV6-1|TRBJ1-2
CASSEIGGQSFGYTF
>TRBV30|TRBJ1-4
CAWSDTGTAEKLFF
>TRBV10-3|TRBJ1-1
CAISPSSGTEAFF
>TRBV19|TRBJ2-1
CASSISLTGTLYNEQFF
>TRBV3-1/TRBV3-2|TRBJ1-1
CASSQDAGNDTEAFF
>TRBV6-5|TRBJ1-2
CASSRLGSVYGYTF
>TRBV7-2|TRBJ2-7
CASSSNTYEQYF
>TRBV27|TRBJ2-5
CASSLSAGRQETQYF
>TRBV12-5|TRBJ2-4
CASGLSIAGRNIQYF
>TRBV15|TRBJ1-4
CATSTDRGWKTNEKLFF
>TRBV4-2|TRBJ2-7
CASSQGLYYEQYF